Detailed here is one T cell receptor beta chain. This clone's antigen is unknown. It has no much larger one-base neighbor in the sample; base qualities were not kept. A single peripheral blood draw of about 116 mL on average was collected from each donor into heparinised tubes. A BD FACSAria II was used to sort naive, central memory, regulatory and stem cell-like memory CD4+ T cells with a panel that included CD45RO, CCR7, CD25, CD127, CD95 and CD27. Every sorted population had a purity above 98%. PBMCs were isolated right away by Lymphoprep density gradient centrifugation and were stained directly, without culture. So that batch effects would be minimized, each experiment stained and sorted samples in pairs, pairing one healthy donor with one patient. The sample belongs to a study of beta chain features in type 1 diabetes (dated by TCRdb to 2017 to 2018). As for the study more broadly: Mean age, gender distribution, total cell number and subset yield did not differ between patients and healthy donors. The study compared the TCRB repertoires of sorted circulating CD4+ T cell subsets in recently diagnosed type 1 diabetes patients with those in matched healthy donors. A total of around 100 million sorted cells were examined across all samples, and RNA yield correlated strongly with the number of cells per subset. Naive and central memory subsets were obtained from all 30 or so donors, but regulatory and stem cell-like memory subsets were isolated from only 8 patients and roughly eight healthy donors.

What the work shows at the level of the full study, not this receptor alone: PCR might favor shorter templates, but patient and control samples were amplified and corrected together, so any skew would affect both groups equally. Type 1 diabetes patients showed a moderate but significant shortening of TCRB CDR3 length in all four CD4+ subsets. Naive, central memory and regulatory TCRB repertoires appeared to be more alike among patients than among healthy donors. At VDJ recombination sites, patients with type 1 diabetes made fewer insertions and deleted more nucleotides, a pattern implying thymic rearrangement abnormalities. Sequencing cDNA rather than genomic DNA could over-represent highly expressing activated cells, although activation and CD3 levels did not differ between groups. Only small numbers of individuals were included in the HLA sub-analyses, which left unresolved whether HLA type had any influence on TCRB rearrangement.

All of the isolated RNA was reverse transcribed with the High Capacity cDNA Reverse Transcription Kit, so expressed TCRB transcripts were sequenced. Deep immunoSEQ sequencing was performed on naive, central memory and regulatory T cell samples, with an average of about 4 million total reads per sample. Sorted cells were lysed in RLT buffer, and RNA was extracted using DNase-treated RNeasy Micro or Mini kits according to cell number. To prevent cross-contamination, each cell subset was processed individually, whereas patient and healthy donor samples were processed jointly. TCRB sequences were amplified from cDNA with the immunoSEQ multiplex PCR, producing 87-bp fragments spanning the CDR3 region. Sequencing of the amplicons was done on the Illumina HiSeq platform. On the authors' methods: Synthetic template baselines were used to correct PCR bias computationally, reads within Hamming distance 2 were collapsed together, and singletons that could not be merged were discarded. By aligning reads against IMGT, V, D and J genes, CDR3 length, and insertions or deletions at six rearrangement sites were assigned. Within each subset, clonotype counts were normalized to sorted cell number, and only after that were true diversity and Gini coefficients computed with the tcR R package. The overlap coefficient, calculated on TCRB nucleotide sequences, was used to quantify repertoire sharing. As a proxy for the pre-selection repertoire, out-of-frame TCRB sequences from naive cells were analyzed. As stored in TCRdb, this immuneACCESS dataset retains in-frame rearrangements with V and J assigned. A fraction of the clones does not appear; measured against another copy, unresolved V genes explain less than half of the discrepancy, and the remainder lacks a known reason. The DNA gave D and trimming, while V, J and clone size come from that table. Recorded for this sample are 310,000 or so clones; 9.5% to 12% of them occurred a single time. The ten top clones hold roughly 0.016% of the sample.

The clonotype comes from a woman aged 25 to 39 in good health. The sequencing sample was made of naive CD4+ T cells from blood. This specimen's cell subset or site label, interpreted: true naive CD4+ T cells.

The base sequence is TGTGCCAGCAGTTTGATACAGGGGTACGCTGAAGCTTTCTTT. The translation is CASSLIQGYAEAFF. In this chain, TRBV28 is recombined with TRBJ1-1; TRBD1 matches 7 bases in the middle. The CDR1 and CDR2 encoded by the germline V gene are MDHEN and SYDVKM. Clipping removes 3 bases from V and 6 bases from J, with 7 as the unmatched junction base count. The CDR3 numbers 14 residues from cysteine through phenylalanine. Only the CDR3 region is kept as DNA, spanning 42 bases read in frame from base 1. Here the CDR3 is joined to the reference TRBV28 and TRBJ1-1 genes, and the full variable domain is: DVKVTQSSRYLVKRTGEKVFLECVQDMDHENMFWYRQDPGLGLRLIYFSYDVKMKEKGDIPEGYSVSREKKERFSLILESASTNQTSMYLCASSLIQGYAEAFFGQGTRLTVV.